Listed below are T cell receptor beta chains from one sample, sequenced in a study of vaccination and CD4 T cells after COVID-19. Their cognate antigens are unknown. Using its own MiXCR run on the PCR reads, TCRdb lists one record per CDR3 protein. The data show about 12,000 distinct CDR3 sequences, roughly half seen once. What was sequenced was CD4+ T cells from blood, cultured in vitro. These receptors all come from a human donor who had recovered from COVID-19. Each CDR3 is given with its conserved first and last residue. D genes are given only for firm matches. Only some rows state a clone size, as once, few, many or a class for expanded clones.

d_gene	j_gene	abundance	v_gene	CDR3nt	CDR3aa
TRBD1	TRBJ2-2	.	TRBV7-9	TGTGCCAGCAGCTCTGGACAGGGGGTCGCCGGCGGGGAGCTGTTTTTT	CASSSGQGVAGGELFF
TRBD1	TRBJ1-2	few	TRBV20-1	TGCAGTGCTAGAGATCCGAGACAGGGTCTCTATGGCTACACCTTC	CSARDPRQGLYGYTF
.	TRBJ2-2	few	TRBV20-1	TGCAGTGCCGGGCGTCACACCGGGGAGCTGTTTTTT	CSAGRHTGELFF
TRBD1	TRBJ2-7	few	TRBV6-1	TGTGCCAGCAGTCCGACAGGGATTTTCTCCTACGAGCAGTACTTC	CASSPTGIFSYEQYF
.	TRBJ1-5	.	TRBV12-3/TRBV12-4	TGTGCCAGCAGTCCCGGGGGGGGGGTTCAGCCCCAGCATTTT	CASSPGGGVQPQHF
TRBD2	TRBJ2-7	.	TRBV5-4	TGTGCCAGCAGCCTACTAGCGGGGGGCTCCTACGAGCAGTACTTC	CASSLLAGGSYEQYF
TRBD2	TRBJ2-1	.	TRBV3-1	TGTGCCAGCAGCCACGGGACCGGGGGGAATGAGCAGTTCTTC	CASSHGTGGNEQFF
TRBD1	TRBJ2-2	.	TRBV12-5	TGTGCTAGTGGTTTGCTACAGGGGGCGACTTTCACCGGGGAGCTGTTTTTT	CASGLLQGATFTGELFF
.	TRBJ2-1	.	TRBV7-2	TGTGCCAGCAGCTTAGGTGCCGGGGCGAGCTCCTACAATGAGCAGTTCTTC	CASSLGAGASSYNEQFF
.	TRBJ1-5	.	TRBV30	TGTGCCTGGAGCCTAGGGTTACAAGGTCAGCATTTT	CAWSLGLQGQHF
.	TRBJ1-5	.	TRBV7-2	TGTGCCAGCAGCTTAGTACCCCTCGGGCCCCAGCATTTT	CASSLVPLGPQHF
TRBD2	TRBJ2-5	few	TRBV4-3	TGCGCCAGCAGCCAAGGATGGAGCGGGGGGCTGGGAGAGACCCAGTACTTC	CASSQGWSGGLGETQYF
.	TRBJ2-7	.	TRBV5-1	TGCGCCAGCAGCTTGGGGCGGGGTCCGGAGCAGTACTTC	CASSLGRGPEQYF
TRBD1	TRBJ2-7	few	TRBV2	TGTGCCAGCAGTGAATCCGACAGGGCGCAGTACTTC	CASSESDRAQYF
.	TRBJ1-1	.	TRBV5-1	TGCGCCAGCACAGAGGGCGCGGAAGCTTTCTTT	CASTEGAEAFF
TRBD2	TRBJ2-7	.	TRBV6-1	TGTGCCGTCGGGGGGACGAGCTCCTACGAGCAGTACTTC	CAVGGTSSYEQYF